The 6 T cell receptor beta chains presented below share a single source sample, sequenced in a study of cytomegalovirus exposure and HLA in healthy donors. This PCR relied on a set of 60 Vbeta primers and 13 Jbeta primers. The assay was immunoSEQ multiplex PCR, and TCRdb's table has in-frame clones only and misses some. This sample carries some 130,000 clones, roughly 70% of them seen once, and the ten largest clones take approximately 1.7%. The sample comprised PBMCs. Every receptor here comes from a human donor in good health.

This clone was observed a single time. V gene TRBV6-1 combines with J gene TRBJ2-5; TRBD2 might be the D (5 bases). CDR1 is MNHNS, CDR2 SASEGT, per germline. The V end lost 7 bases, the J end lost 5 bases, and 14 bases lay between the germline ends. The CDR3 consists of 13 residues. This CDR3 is CASTEGSVETQYF. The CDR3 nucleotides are TGTGCCAGCACCGAAGGGAGTGTGGAGACCCAGTACTTC.

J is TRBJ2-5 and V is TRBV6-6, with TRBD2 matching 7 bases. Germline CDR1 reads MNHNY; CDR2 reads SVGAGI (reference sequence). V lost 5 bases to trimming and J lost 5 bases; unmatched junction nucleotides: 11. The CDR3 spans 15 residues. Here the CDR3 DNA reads TGTGCCAGCAGTACCCCAGCGTGGGGGGGGGAGACCCAGTACTTC. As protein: CASSTPAWGGETQYF.

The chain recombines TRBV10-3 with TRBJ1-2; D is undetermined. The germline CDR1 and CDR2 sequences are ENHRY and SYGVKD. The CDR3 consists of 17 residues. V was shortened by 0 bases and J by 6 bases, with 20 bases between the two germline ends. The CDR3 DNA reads TGTGCCATCAGTGAGTCTTGGAAGGCAGGTGAGAGGGATGGCTACACCTTC. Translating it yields CAISESWKAGERDGYTF.

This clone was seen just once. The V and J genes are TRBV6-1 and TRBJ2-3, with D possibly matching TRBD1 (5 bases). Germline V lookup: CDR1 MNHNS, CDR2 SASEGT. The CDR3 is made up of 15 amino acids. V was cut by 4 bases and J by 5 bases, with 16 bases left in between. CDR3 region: CASSVGRDSIDTQYF. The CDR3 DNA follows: TGTGCCAGCAGTGTCGGCAGGGATTCGATAGATACGCAGTATTTT.

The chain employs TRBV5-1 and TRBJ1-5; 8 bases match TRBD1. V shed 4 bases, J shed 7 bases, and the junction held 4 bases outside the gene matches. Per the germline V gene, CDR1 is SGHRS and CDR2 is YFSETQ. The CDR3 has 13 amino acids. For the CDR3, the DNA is TGCGCCAGCAGCGCAGGGGGCAGCCAGCCCCAGCATTTT. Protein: CASSAGGSQPQHF. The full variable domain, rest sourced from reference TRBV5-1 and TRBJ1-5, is KAGVTQTPRYLIKTRGQQVTLSCSPISGHRSVSWYQQTPGQGLQFLFEYFSETQRNKGNFPGRFSGRQFSNSRSEMNVSTLELGDSALYLCASSAGGSQPQHFGDGTRLSIL.

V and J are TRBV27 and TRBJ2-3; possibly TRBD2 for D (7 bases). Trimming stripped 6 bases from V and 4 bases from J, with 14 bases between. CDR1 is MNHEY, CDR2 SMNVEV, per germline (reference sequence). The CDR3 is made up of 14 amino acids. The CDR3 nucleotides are TGTGCCAGCAGAACAGGGAGGGGGGCAGATACGCAGTATTTT. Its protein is CASRTGRGADTQYF.